The 2 T cell receptor beta chains below come from one sample, sequenced in a study of cytomegalovirus exposure and HLA in healthy donors. Vbeta (60) and Jbeta (13) primers were used in the PCR. Profiled with immunoSEQ multiplex PCR; TCRdb holds only in-frame clones, not every one. The sample has 150,000 to 200,000 clones, approximately 70% seen once. Source material: PBMCs. Receptors were obtained from a woman younger than 35 in good health and CMV-seropositive.

The genes are TRBV7-2 and TRBJ2-4; 7 bases are shared with TRBD1. Per germline, CDR1 SGHTA and CDR2 FQGNSA. The length of the CDR3 is 14 residues. With V trimmed by 7 bases and J by 3 bases, 6 bases remained unmatched. This CDR3 is CASTSRDSKNIQYF. The CDR3 DNA follows: TGTGCCAGCACCTCCCGGGACAGCAAAAACATTCAGTACTTC.

The V call is TRBV18, the J call TRBJ1-2; D is undetermined. This CDR3 region has 12 residues. V was shortened by 1 base and J by 10 bases, with 10 bases between the two germline ends. The germline CDR1 and CDR2 sequences are KGHSH and LQKENI. CDR3 sequence (DNA): TGTGCCAGCTCACCACAACGAGGGATCTACACCTTC. Translated, it gives CASSPQRGIYTF.